This TCR beta chain was captured in a study of shared clonotypes between healthy human individuals. About the study: Each donor's CD4 naive and CD4 memory cells filled three plates apiece, CD8 naive two, and CD8 memory one.

Germline V gene data show CDR1 as SGHNT and CDR2 as YYREEE (reference sequence). The CDR3 has 15 residues. The V and J ends lost 3 bases and 4 bases respectively, with 16 bases between them. The assay was immunoSEQ multiplex PCR, and TCRdb's table has in-frame clones only and misses some. The repertoire includes more than 400,000 clones, roughly 95% of them detected once, and 0.05% to 0.07% sits in the top ten. In this sample, this clone turned up once. The clonotype originates from a woman in her 30s in good health. The V gene is TRBV5-4, the J gene TRBJ1-2, with D possibly matching TRBD1 (5 bases). Sequencing was done on a sample of naive CD4+ T cells sorted from blood. Specified subset: CD45RA+ positively selected. The CDR3 DNA sequence: TGTGCCAGCAGCTGGGGATCCGCTGACAGCTATGGCTACACCTTC. This translates into CASSWGSADSYGYTF.